This TCR beta chain was identified in a study of blood T cell repertoires in COVID-19 (dated by TCRdb to between 2020 and 2021). Regarding the research as a whole: Samples from collaborators originated in the United States, Italy and Spain and spanned both the acute and convalescent phases of COVID-19. Subjects who had been exposed to COVID-19, were actively infected with it, or had recovered from it provided the deeply sampled blood TCRbeta repertoires that made up the dataset. Nearly every sample came with metadata listing a de-identified subject ID, COVID-19 status, age in years and sex. The repertoires were made available in a free public database intended to serve as a resource for research on the immune response to SARS-CoV-2. Where available, HLA class I and class II types were taken from metadata supplied by the sample provider and were not determined by assay-based typing. Samples were obtained from the ongoing ImmuneRACE study (first 160 participants) and from roughly 1,300 subjects provided by 6 global collaborators. The prospective study material was composed of cDNA or gDNA derived from T cells, B-cell-depleted T cells, or PBMCs. Paper-wide results and their limitations: Clinical and demographic metadata were provided uncurated, with the amount varying by source and participant.

V loses 5 bases, J loses 1 base, and the germline ends lie 14 bases apart. Reading the germline V gene gives CDR1 KGHSH and CDR2 LQKENI. The CDR3 has 15 amino acids, counting the end cysteine and phenylalanine. The sequence is cut down to CDR3 DNA, 45 bases in frame from base 1. In Seattle, one collaborating source enrolled patients while the infection was active and tracked those patients longitudinally over the course of disease. Each collaborating institution followed its own protocols to collect whole blood in K2EDTA tubes. For TCRbeta analysis, collaborators shipped samples as frozen whole blood, isolated PBMCs, or DNA extracted from either of those sample types. The immunoSEQ Assay, a bias-controlled multiplex PCR, was used to amplify TCRbeta CDR3 regions from genomic DNA. In the source study's methods: Within the assay, amplification of reference gene primers was used to estimate how many nucleated cells each sample contained. To quantify the absolute abundance of each unique TCRbeta CDR3 rearrangement, sequence reads were collapsed and filtered. For each sample, productive Simpson clonality was calculated as the square root of Simpson's diversity index over productive rearrangements. The clones in this table, taken by TCRdb from immuneACCESS, are in-frame only. Not every clone is retained; where verified, under half of the shortfall comes from an unresolved V gene, and the cause of the rest is unknown. That table supplies the V and J calls and clone size; D and trimming were determined from the DNA. The sample contains 200,000 to 250,000 clones, around four fifths of them found a single time. In total, the top ten clones hold roughly 5.5% of the sample.

Note on this clone: Its antigen is not yet known. The sample holds no much larger clone one base away, and base qualities are not on file.

Sequencing input: peripheral blood. The clonotype was recovered from a woman aged 70-85 years with COVID-19, enrolled during active disease. The chain couples TRBV18 to TRBJ1-1, with TRBD1 as a weak D call on 5 bases. The CDR3 region reads CASSFLTGQNTEAFF. Read as DNA, the sequence is TGTGCCAGCTCATTCCTCACAGGCCAGAACACTGAAGCTTTCTTT.